This T cell receptor (beta chain) was identified during a study of response to subunit inactivated influenza vaccine (dated by TCRdb to the late 2010s). In terms of the full investigation: Deep quantitative T cell receptor repertoire profiling was used in the study to track responses to a trivalent subunit inactivated influenza vaccine. Findings and caveats that apply to the study as a whole: The authors suggested that each seasonal influenza vaccination may recruit only a limited number of new T cells.

Library preparation employed RT-PCR. The sample was run on an Illumina HiSeq 2500. TCRdb trimmed the raw reads at Q25, called clones with MiXCR and kept productive beta chains. Here each entry gathers all rows of one CDR3 protein and keeps the most common genes and DNA. Counted in this sample were under 800,000 distinct CDR3 sequences; about 15% of them appeared once. Together, the top ten hold 5.5% to 8% of the sample. As to this clonotype: Its antigen remains unidentified. Base qualities are not recorded, but no much larger clone differs from it by a single base.

The TCR comes from a man aged 45 to 65 who received an inactivated influenza vaccine. Donor details come from another sample of the same person, matched by shared clones. Source: PBMCs from blood, taken 14 to 15 days before vaccination.

The CDR3 corresponds to CASRALAGLDTQYF. The DNA sequence follows: TGCGCCAGCAGGGCGCTAGCGGGTTTAGATACGCAGTATTTT. The rearranged segments are TRBV5-1 and TRBJ2-3; a stretch of 8 junction bases matches TRBD2. CDR1 and CDR2 were assigned from the germline V gene as SGHRS and YFSETQ. Trimming takes 5 bases off V and 5 bases off J; junction bases not matched to a gene: 7. The CDR3 runs 14 residues from the cysteine to the phenylalanine. Just the 42-base CDR3 DNA is kept, in frame starting at base 1.